This TCR beta chain was sequenced in a study of CD8 T cells in ankylosing spondylitis. Libraries of TCR beta came from quantitative 5'-RACE with molecular barcodes. TCRdb re-derived calls from the 5' RACE reads in MiXCR, one entry per CDR3 protein. The sample lists roughly 300,000 distinct CDR3 sequences, 8% occurring once. This clonotype was seen a handful of times. Its specificity is not known. Notes on the study in general: One TCR beta motif, made up of about 8 highly homologous variants, appeared characteristic of ankylosing spondylitis blood.

Input material: blood, either unsorted or a sorted T cell fraction (not recorded which). The TCR comes from a male donor with ankylosing spondylitis.

CDR3 region: CASRKLLSTGELFF. The CDR3 region has the DNA TGTGCCAGCAGGAAACTTCTCAGCACCGGGGAGCTGTTTTTT. V gene TRBV12-3 or TRBV12-4 combines with J gene TRBJ2-2, with D hard to call. CDR3 length: 14 amino acids. Trimming took 6 bases from V and 4 from J, leaving 12 bases between them.